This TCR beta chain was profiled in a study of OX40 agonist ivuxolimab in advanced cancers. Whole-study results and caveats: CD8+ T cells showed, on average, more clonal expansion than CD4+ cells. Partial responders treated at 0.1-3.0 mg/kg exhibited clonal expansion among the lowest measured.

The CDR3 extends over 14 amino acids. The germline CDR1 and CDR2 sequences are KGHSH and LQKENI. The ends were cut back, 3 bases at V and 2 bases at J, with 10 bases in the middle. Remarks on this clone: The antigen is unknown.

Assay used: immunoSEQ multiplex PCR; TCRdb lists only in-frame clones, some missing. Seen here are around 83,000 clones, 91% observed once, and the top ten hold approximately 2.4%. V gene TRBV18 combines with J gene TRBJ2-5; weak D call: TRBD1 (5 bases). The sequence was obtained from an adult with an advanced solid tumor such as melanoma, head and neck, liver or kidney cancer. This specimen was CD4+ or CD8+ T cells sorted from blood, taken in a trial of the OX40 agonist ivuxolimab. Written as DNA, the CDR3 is TGTGCCAGCTCACCTGCAGGGTATCAAGAGACCCAGTACTTC. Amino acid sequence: CASSPAGYQETQYF.